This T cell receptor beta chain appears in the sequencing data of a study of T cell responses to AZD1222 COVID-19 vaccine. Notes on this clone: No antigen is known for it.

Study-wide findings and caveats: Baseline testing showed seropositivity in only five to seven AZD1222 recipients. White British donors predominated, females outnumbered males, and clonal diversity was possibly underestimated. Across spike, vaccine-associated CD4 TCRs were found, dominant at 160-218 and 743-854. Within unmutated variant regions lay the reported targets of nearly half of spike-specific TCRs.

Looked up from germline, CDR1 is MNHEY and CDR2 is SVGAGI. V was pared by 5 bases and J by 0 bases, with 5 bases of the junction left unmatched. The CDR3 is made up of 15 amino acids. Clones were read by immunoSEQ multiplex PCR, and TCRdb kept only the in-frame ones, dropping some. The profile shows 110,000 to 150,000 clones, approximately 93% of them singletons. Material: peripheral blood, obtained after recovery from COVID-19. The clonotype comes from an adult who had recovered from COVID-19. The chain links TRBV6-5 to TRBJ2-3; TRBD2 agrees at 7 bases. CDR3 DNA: TGTGCCAGCAGTCTCGGGAGGCCTAGCACAGATACGCAGTATTTT. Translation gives CASSLGRPSTDTQYF.